A single sample is the source of the 30 T cell receptor beta chains below, sequenced in a study of early T cells in non-severe SARS-CoV-2 infection. One entry per CDR3 protein, called by TCRdb with MiXCR from the 5' RACE reads. The table shows approximately 30,000 distinct CDR3 sequences, with around 6% occurring only once. Sequences were obtained from whole blood. All receptors derive from an adult who was a healthcare worker with PCR-confirmed SARS-CoV-2 infection or an uninfected control (not recorded which).

This clonotype has just a few counts. The chain uses TRBV24-1 and TRBJ2-3; no definite D call. This CDR3 is 16 amino acids long. The V and J ends lost 2 bases and 0 bases respectively, with 11 bases between them. Germline V gives CDR1 KGHDR, CDR2 SFDVKD. CDR3 loop: CATSDSRGSSTDTQYF. CDR3 nucleotide sequence: TGTGCCACCAGTGATTCCCGAGGTAGTAGCACAGATACGCAGTATTTT.

This clonotype was observed a handful of times. The chain recombines TRBV7-6 with TRBJ2-1, with D unclear. Deletions cut 5 bases from V and 4 bases from J, with 15 bases between. The CDR3 is 15 residues long. The germline CDR1 and CDR2 sequences are SGHVS and FNYEAQ. CDR3 in DNA: TGTGCCAGCAGCGTGGACCGAACAATTTACAATGAGCAGTTCTTC. Its translation: CASSVDRTIYNEQFF.

Ten or more counts support this clonotype. The rearrangement links TRBV20-1 to TRBJ2-7; perhaps D is TRBD1 or TRBD2 (5 bases each). In germline, CDR1 is DFQATT, CDR2 SNEGSKA (reference sequence). V lost 3 bases and J lost 1, with 10 bases in between. The CDR3 contains 13 residues. The CDR3 DNA sequence: TGCAGTGCTAGCCGGGACCCTTCCTACGAGCAGTACTTC. The encoded protein is CSASRDPSYEQYF.

This clonotype was counted a few times. The J gene is TRBJ1-1, the V gene TRBV5-1, with D uncertain. V dropped 0 bases and J dropped 1 base, with 16 bases sitting between them. Germline values: CDR1 SGHRS, CDR2 YFSETQ. This CDR3 is 17 amino acids long. CDR3 bases: TGCGCCAGCAGCTTGGACGGTGAGGGTTCAGGGAACACTGAAGCTTTCTTT. Amino acid sequence: CASSLDGEGSGNTEAFF. Full variable domain (missing parts from reference TRBV5-1 and TRBJ1-1): KAGVTQTPRYLIKTRGQQVTLSCSPISGHRSVSWYQQTPGQGLQFLFEYFSETQRNKGNFPGRFSGRQFSNSRSEMNVSTLELGDSALYLCASSLDGEGSGNTEAFFGQGTRLTVV.

In its sample, this clonotype was seen many times. V is TRBV5-4 and J is TRBJ2-7, with TRBD2 as a possible D gene (5 bases). Germline V gene sequence: CDR1 SGHNT, CDR2 YYREEE (reference sequence). V lost 1 base to trimming and J lost 11 bases, with 13 bases between them. The CDR3 is 12 amino acids. Written as DNA, the CDR3 is TGTGCCAGCAGCTTGCCGGGGATTAGGGAGTACTTC. This sequence encodes CASSLPGIREYF.

This clonotype was seen only a few times. The chain recombines TRBV7-2 with TRBJ1-2; D is ambiguous. The V and J ends lost 1 base and 2 bases respectively, with 5 bases between them. Germline V gene lookup returns CDR1 SGHTA and CDR2 FQGNSA. The CDR3 totals 13 residues. For the CDR3, the DNA is TGTGCCAGCAGCTTAGGACGGAACTATGGCTACACCTTC. This encodes CASSLGRNYGYTF.

This clonotype was recorded at least ten times. This chain uses TRBV12-3 or TRBV12-4 with TRBJ1-1, with D tentatively TRBD1 (5 bases). V lost 3 bases to trimming and J lost 4 bases, with 12 bases between them. The CDR3 sequence is 14 residues long. In nucleotides, the CDR3 is TGTGCCAGCAGTTTGGGCAGGGTAGCCACTGAAGCTTTCTTT. As protein: CASSLGRVATEAFF.

Ten or more counts support this clonotype. The V and J genes are TRBV12-3 or TRBV12-4 and TRBJ2-1; D is perhaps TRBD1 or TRBD2 (5 bases each). The CDR3 has 14 residues. V was pared by 3 bases and J by 5 bases, with 11 bases between. CDR3 in amino acids: CASSFGGSDNEQFF. For the CDR3, the DNA is TGTGCCAGCAGTTTTGGGGGATCGGACAATGAGCAGTTCTTC.

This clonotype was observed many times. This chain uses TRBV6-5 with TRBJ2-1, with 8 bases matching TRBD1. J lost 2 bases, V lost 6 bases, and 6 bases had no gene match. Germline CDR1 and CDR2: MNHEY and SVGAGI. This CDR3 region has 15 residues. CDR3 nucleotides: TGTGCCAGCAGCCCCGGGACAGGAACCTACAATGAGCAGTTCTTC. Protein product: CASSPGTGTYNEQFF.

This clonotype was seen ten or more times. The chain couples TRBV10-3 to TRBJ1-5; the D gene is possibly TRBD1 (6 bases). In germline, CDR1 is ENHRY, CDR2 SYGVKD. Trimming left V 10 bases short and J 5 bases short, with 15 bases between. The CDR3 runs 13 residues. The CDR3 is CATQTEGDQPQHF. In nucleotides, the CDR3 is TGTGCCACCCAGACAGAGGGGGATCAGCCCCAGCATTTT.

V gene TRBV20-1 combines with J gene TRBJ1-4, with D perhaps TRBD1 (5 bases). Trimming left V 4 bases short and J 5 bases short, with 20 bases between. The germline V gene encodes CDR1 DFQATT and CDR2 SNEGSKA (reference sequence). The CDR3 runs 16 residues. As DNA, the CDR3 is TGCAGTGCTAAGACAGCGGAACGACCATTAAATGAAAAACTGTTTTTT. This sequence encodes CSAKTAERPLNEKLFF.

This clonotype was seen only a few times. Written as DNA, the CDR3 is TGTGCCAGCGCCGGCACCGGGGAGCTGTTTTTT. Translated, it gives CASAGTGELFF. The V call is TRBV12-3 or TRBV12-4, the J call TRBJ2-2; D not resolved. V was cut by 8 bases and J by 4 bases, with 5 bases left in between. This CDR3 comprises 11 residues.

This clonotype was recorded many times. V is TRBV10-2 and J is TRBJ1-1, with 10 positions matching TRBD1. The CDR3 totals 16 residues. Germline CDR1 reads WSHSY; CDR2 reads SAAADI. The V segment lost 6 bases and the J segment 0 bases; nucleotides outside the gene matches: 7. CDR3 in DNA: TGCGCCAGCAGCTCAGGACAGGGGGTAATGAACACTGAAGCTTTCTTT. Encoded protein: CASSSGQGVMNTEAFF.

This clonotype was seen more than once but under ten times. The chain links TRBV2 to TRBJ1-2; 9 bases fit TRBD1. The CDR3 length is 17 residues. Germline CDR1 reads SNHLY; CDR2 reads FYNNEI. The V segment lost 1 base and the J segment 4 bases; nucleotides outside the gene matches: 10. The CDR3 reads CASSEVGPGQGGYGYTF. CDR3 coding DNA: TGTGCCAGCAGTGAAGTGGGGCCGGGACAGGGAGGCTATGGCTACACCTTC.

The chain couples TRBV29-1 to TRBJ1-5, with D perhaps matching TRBD1 (5 bases). Trimming cost V 1 base and J 2 bases, with 9 bases left between them. Germline V gene data show CDR1 as SQVTM and CDR2 as ANQGSEA. The CDR3 length is 14 residues. The CDR3 sequence is CSVEAGDGNQPQHF. The CDR3 nucleotides are TGCAGCGTTGAAGCGGGGGATGGCAATCAGCCCCAGCATTTT.

This clonotype was counted many times. The V call is TRBV20-1, the J call TRBJ1-4; no clear D gene. Trimming removed 6 bases from V and 0 bases from J, with 17 bases in between. Germline V gene sequence: CDR1 DFQATT, CDR2 SNEGSKA (reference sequence). This CDR3 is 16 amino acids long. The CDR3 is CSAQVWTEATNEKLFF. The CDR3 coding sequence is TGCAGTGCCCAAGTATGGACGGAAGCAACTAATGAAAAACTGTTTTTT.

This clonotype was picked up a small number of times. CDR3 protein: CSARAGTSGYNEQFF. The CDR3 region has the DNA TGCAGTGCTAGAGCGGGGACTAGCGGATACAATGAGCAGTTCTTC. The chain has TRBV20-1 and TRBJ2-1, with 11 bases identical to TRBD2. This CDR3 comprises 15 residues. V trimming: 1 base; J trimming: 4 bases; junction bases outside the gene matches: 3. The germline V gene has CDR1 DFQATT and CDR2 SNEGSKA (reference sequence).

On this clonotype: This may be a read error, as it is one base from a much larger clone. The V and J genes are TRBV10-1 and TRBJ2-5; D not certain. CDR1 and CDR2 from the germline V gene are WNHNN and SYGVQD (reference sequence). This CDR3 has 13 residues. CDR3 protein: CASSESSQGTQYF. The CDR3 DNA is TGCGCCAGCAGTGAGTCCAGCCAAGGGACCCAGTACTTC.

The gene calls are TRBV7-8 and TRBJ2-5, with unresolved D. Trimming cost V 3 bases and J 2 bases, with 7 bases left between them. This CDR3 has 13 residues. Germline CDR1 reads SGHVS; CDR2 reads FQNEAQ. CDR3 residues: CASSFTDQETQYF. As DNA, the CDR3 is TGTGCCAGCAGCTTTACGGATCAAGAGACCCAGTACTTC.

This clonotype has ten or more counts. This sequence joins TRBV24-1 and TRBJ2-1; 10 nucleotides line up with TRBD1. Trimming removed 9 bases from V and 6 bases from J; junction bases left unmatched: 4. CDR1 and CDR2 (germline): KGHDR, SFDVKD. This CDR3 is 13 amino acids long. CDR3 residues: CATSRQGANEQFF. The CDR3 bases are TGTGCCACCTCGAGACAGGGGGCCAATGAGCAGTTCTTC.

This chain connects TRBV20-1 to TRBJ2-2, with D hard to call. With 3 bases removed from V and 0 bases from J, the gap between germline ends came to 11 bases. The germline gives CDR1 DFQATT, CDR2 SNEGSKA (reference sequence). This CDR3 is built from 15 residues. The CDR3 DNA reads TGCAGTGCTAGCAGGCAGGATCCGAACACCGGGGAGCTGTTTTTT. Amino acid sequence: CSASRQDPNTGELFF.

This clonotype has ten or more counts. This chain joins TRBV7-2 and TRBJ2-1, with 14 bases aligning to TRBD2. The germline V gene has CDR1 SGHTA and CDR2 FQGNSA. CDR3 length: 15 amino acids. V gave up 6 bases and J gave up 7 bases; unmatched junction bases: 5. As DNA, the CDR3 is TGTGCCAGCAGGCCCCGACTAGCGGGAGGGAATGAGCAGTTCTTC. It encodes CASRPRLAGGNEQFF.

The table lists this clonotype with many counts. The chain has TRBV7-3 and TRBJ2-3; D unresolved. CDR3 size: 15 residues. CDR1 is SGHTA and CDR2 is FQGTGA in the germline V gene. V was pared by 5 bases and J by 1 base, with 13 bases between. The CDR3 DNA reads TGTGCCAGCAGCCTGGGCCTACAGCGCACAGATACGCAGTATTTT. Translated, it gives CASSLGLQRTDTQYF.

This clonotype was counted a few times. V is TRBV12-3 or TRBV12-4 and J is TRBJ2-1; 10 positions agree with TRBD2. The CDR3 is 16 residues long. Germline trimming cut 5 bases from V and 7 bases from J; bases unmatched to any gene: 11. The CDR3 nucleotides read TGTGCCAGCAGTGCTCTTGTAGCGGGAGGAGCGAATGAGCAGTTCTTC. Translating gives CASSALVAGGANEQFF.

Many counts were recorded for this clonotype. The V gene is TRBV19, the J gene TRBJ2-7, with D possibly matching TRBD1 (6 bases). V lost 3 bases, J lost 7 bases, and 19 bases lay in between. The CDR3 spans 15 residues. CDR1 is LNHDA and CDR2 is SQIVND in the germline V gene (reference sequence). CDR3 sequence reads: CASSISLPGAGEQYF. The CDR3, as DNA: TGTGCCAGTAGTATTAGCCTCCCAGGGGCAGGAGAGCAGTACTTC.

The chain recombines TRBV27 with TRBJ1-6; 8 bases map to TRBD1. The CDR3 is made up of 15 amino acids. The trim removed 6 bases at V and 8 bases at J, leaving 9 bases unmatched. Germline assignment: CDR1 MNHEY and CDR2 SMNVEV (reference sequence). CDR3 in amino acids: CASRPTGGADSPLHF. CDR3 coding DNA: TGTGCCAGCAGACCAACAGGGGGAGCGGATTCACCCCTCCACTTT.

The rearrangement uses TRBV2 and TRBJ2-7, with 10 positions matching TRBD2. CDR3 length: 14 residues. The V gene's germline CDR1 is SNHLY and CDR2 FYNNEI. With V trimmed by 5 bases and J by 4 bases, 5 bases remained unmatched. The CDR3 sequence is CASSPRTSGYEQYF. In DNA, the CDR3 is TGTGCCAGCAGTCCCCGGACTAGCGGATACGAGCAGTACTTC.

V and J are TRBV12-3 or TRBV12-4 and TRBJ1-5, with no clear D. The CDR3 has 14 residues. V shed 7 bases and J shed 2 bases, with 12 bases lying between them. CDR3 loop: CASTLSPRNQPQHF. The CDR3 DNA follows: TGTGCCAGCACCCTTAGTCCGCGCAATCAGCCCCAGCATTTT.

This clonotype was detected a few times. The chain employs TRBV4-2 and TRBJ2-7; D perhaps matches TRBD2 (7 bases). Germline V gives CDR1 LGHNA, CDR2 YNFKEQ. V was pared by 2 bases and J by 2 bases, with 19 bases between. This CDR3 is built from 17 residues. The CDR3 region is CASSQTPGGGGTYEQYF. CDR3 DNA: TGTGCCAGCAGCCAAACCCCCGGGGGAGGGGGAACCTACGAGCAGTACTTC.

This clonotype was detected many times. This chain links TRBV6-6 with TRBJ1-5, with TRBD1 matching 12 bases. The germline V gene encodes CDR1 MNHNY and CDR2 SVGAGI (reference sequence). J gave up 4 bases and V 6 bases, and 4 bases lay outside the gene matches. CDR3 length: 15 residues. The CDR3 here is CASSLGQGANQPQHF. The CDR3 nucleotides are TGTGCCAGCAGCCTGGGACAGGGGGCAAATCAGCCCCAGCATTTT.